These T cell receptor beta chains were read from a single sample in a study of shared T cell receptors in the human thymus. The assay was immunoSEQ multiplex PCR, and TCRdb's table has in-frame clones only and misses some. The table includes hundreds of thousands of clones, more than 75% detected once. The data also belong to a second study, concerning human thymus T cells.

The specimen sequenced was thymocytes. These receptors originate from a boy under three years old with a congenital heart defect. Each CDR3 is given with its conserved first and last residue. D genes are given only for firm matches. Size values are once, few and many counts, or a class for expanded clones, and some rows have none.

size	D	V	J	DNA	CDR3
NA	NA	TRBV27	TRBJ1-2	TGTGCCAGCAGTTTGACCGGGAGGTTAGACTATGGCTACACCTTC	CASSLTGRLDYGYTF
NA	NA	TRBV11-3	TRBJ1-1	TGTGCCAGCAGCTCCGACTGGAACACTGAAGCTTTCTTT	CASSSDWNTEAFF
NA	TRBD2	TRBV28	TRBJ2-3	TGTGCCAGCAGTTACAACCGCGGGAGGGTGGGCACAGATACGCAGTATTTT	CASSYNRGRVGTDTQYF
NA	TRBD2	TRBV10-2	TRBJ2-7	TGCGCCAGCAGTGATGGACTAGAGTTGGACTACGAGCAGTACTTC	CASSDGLELDYEQYF
once	TRBD1	TRBV4-3	TRBJ2-1	TGCGCCAGCAGCCTTATACCGGGACAGGCCTACAATGAGCAGTTCTTC	CASSLIPGQAYNEQFF
NA	TRBD2	TRBV11-3	TRBJ2-1	TGTGCCAGCAGCCCCCGGACTAGCGAGTGTGAGCAGTTCTTC	CASSPRTSECEQFF
few	NA	TRBV5-6	TRBJ2-5	TGTGCCAGCAGCTTGGATGCGGGTGGCAGGGAGACCCAGTACTTC	CASSLDAGGRETQYF
once	NA	TRBV7-8	TRBJ2-1	TGTGCCAGCAGCTTAAAACTCTCCAATGAGCAGTTCTTC	CASSLKLSNEQFF
NA	NA	TRBV7-9	TRBJ2-7	TGTGCCAGCAGCCCGGCCGGGACACCAACCTACGAGCAGTACTTC	CASSPAGTPTYEQYF
NA	TRBD1	TRBV4-2	TRBJ2-7	TGTGCCAGCAGATCGAGGGGGCCTCGGGGCGAGCAGTACTTC	CASRSRGPRGEQYF
few	NA	TRBV29-1	TRBJ1-2	TGCAGCGTTGCGCAGGCCGGTCAGGGCTACACCTTC	CSVAQAGQGYTF
NA	NA	TRBV4-2	TRBJ2-3	TGTGCCAGCAGCCAAGATTCGGCGGAGGGGACGACAGATACGCAGTATTTT	CASSQDSAEGTTDTQYF
NA	TRBD2	TRBV4-2	TRBJ2-1	TGTGCCAGCAGCCAAGATCGACTAGCGGGCCCCACTAGCTCCTACAATGAGCAGTTCTTC	CASSQDRLAGPTSSYNEQFF
few	TRBD1	TRBV14	TRBJ1-2	TGTGCCAGCAGCCAAGATCGACAGGGCTCAAACTATGGCTACCCCTTC	CASSQDRQGSNYGYPF
once	TRBD1	TRBV11-3	TRBJ2-7	TGTGCCAGCAGCTTAACCGGGACAGGGAAATACGAGCAGTACTTC	CASSLTGTGKYEQYF
NA	NA	TRBV27	TRBJ2-1	TGTGCCAGCAGTTTAAGGGTAGCGCCTTACAATGAGCAGTTCTTC	CASSLRVAPYNEQFF
NA	TRBD2	TRBV7-3	TRBJ2-1	TGTGCCAGCAGCTCAAACGGTCCCGGGACTAGTCGCAATGAGCAGTTCTTC	CASSSNGPGTSRNEQFF
NA	TRBD1	TRBV27	TRBJ2-5	TGTGCCAGCATGAAAATCCGGGACAGGGGAGAAGAGACCCAGTACTTC	CASMKIRDRGEETQYF
NA	NA	TRBV7-3	TRBJ2-7	TGTGCCAGCAGCCTCCGGGACTCCTACGAGCAGTACTTC	CASSLRDSYEQYF
NA	NA	TRBV10-2	TRBJ2-7	TGCGCCAGCGGGCAGAGCTCCTACGAGCAGTACTTC	CASGQSSYEQYF
NA	TRBD1	TRBV27	TRBJ1-1	TGTGCCAGCATCAAAGAGGGGGCCAGGGTCACCCACACTGAAGCTTTCTTT	CASIKEGARVTHTEAFF
NA	NA	TRBV11-2	TRBJ1-4	TGTGCCAGCAGCTTAGACAGACTGACCGGGGTCAGGGGTGAAAAACTGTTTTTT	CASSLDRLTGVRGEKLFF
NA	NA	TRBV6-5	TRBJ2-7	TGTGCCAGCAGTTACCGAGCGGAGAGCTCCTACGAGCAGTACTTC	CASSYRAESSYEQYF
NA	TRBD2	TRBV6-1	TRBJ2-1	TGTGCCAGCAGTGAACGGGGAGGGAAGAGTCAAAGAACTAGCGGTTACAATGAGCAGTTCTTC	CASSERGGKSQRTSGYNEQFF
NA	NA	TRBV14	TRBJ1-5	TGTGCCAGCAGCCCCACTTCTTGGCAGCCCCAGCATTTT	CASSPTSWQPQHF
NA	NA	TRBV12-5	TRBJ1-1	TGTGCTAGTGGTTCGGAGGGGGGGGACACTGAAGCTTTCTTT	CASGSEGGDTEAFF
NA	NA	TRBV7-2	TRBJ2-7	TGTGCCAGCAGCTTAGGGGGGGAGTGTGGATCCTACGAGCAGTACTTC	CASSLGGECGSYEQYF
NA	TRBD1	TRBV10-1	TRBJ1-2	TGCGCCACCACGTTCCCCGAACAGGGGTCGGACTATGGCTACACCTTC	CATTFPEQGSDYGYTF
NA	TRBD2	TRBV2	TRBJ2-7	TGTGCCAACCTTTTAATGATCAGCGGGAGGGCCCATGGGAGGGTCTACGAGCAGTACTTC	CANLLMISGRAHGRVYEQYF
few	TRBD2	TRBV10-3	TRBJ2-5	TGTGCCATCAGTGTAATACCTCAGCCTAGCGGGAGTGGGGAGACCCAGTACTTC	CAISVIPQPSGSGETQYF
NA	NA	TRBV4-3	TRBJ2-4	TGCGCCAGCAGCCAAGTGGGGGAGGAAAACATTCAGTACTTC	CASSQVGEENIQYF
NA	NA	TRBV4-2	TRBJ1-2	TGTGCCAGCAGCCAAGAGTGTAGTCCGGAGGGTGTGGATGGCTACACCTTC	CASSQECSPEGVDGYTF
once	NA	TRBV15	TRBJ2-5	TGTGCCACCAGCAGAGCCAGACCGTTAGCAGAGACCCAGTACTTC	CATSRARPLAETQYF
NA	NA	TRBV9	TRBJ1-2	TGTGCCAGCAGCCCCACGGGTCTCTCGAAGGGCTACACCTTC	CASSPTGLSKGYTF
NA	NA	TRBV4-2	TRBJ2-5	TGTGCCAGCAGCCAAGAGGCAGGGGTGGTGGAGACCCAGTACTTC	CASSQEAGVVETQYF
NA	TRBD2	TRBV12-5	TRBJ2-7	TGTGCTAGTGGCCGGACGGCGGGGGGGCCCGACTTCGAGCAGTACTTC	CASGRTAGGPDFEQYF
NA	NA	TRBV20-1	TRBJ1-1	TGCAGTGCGCTGGACTCTGAAGCTTTCTTT	CSALDSEAFF
NA	TRBD2	TRBV5-8	TRBJ2-3	TGTGCCAGCAGCTTCAGAACAGGACTAGCGGGAGATACGCAGTATTTT	CASSFRTGLAGDTQYF
NA	TRBD1	TRBV6-6	TRBJ1-2	TGTGCCAGCAGTCCGACCGAGGGACAGGGACACTATGGCTACACCTTC	CASSPTEGQGHYGYTF
NA	NA	TRBV7-8	TRBJ2-4	TGTGCCAGCAGCCCAGACATGGCCAAAAACATTCAGTACTTC	CASSPDMAKNIQYF
NA	TRBD1	TRBV4-2	TRBJ1-2	TGTGCCAGCAGCGCTCCGGGACAGGGGGCGCATGGCTACACCTTC	CASSAPGQGAHGYTF
NA	TRBD1	TRBV18	TRBJ2-6	TGTGCCAGCTCACCAAAGGGACAGGTGTCTGGGGCCAACGTCCTGACTTTC	CASSPKGQVSGANVLTF
NA	TRBD2	TRBV5-4	TRBJ2-1	TGTGCCAGCAGCTCACAAACCGGGACTAGCGGGAGGCGTTTCAATGAGCAGTTCTTC	CASSSQTGTSGRRFNEQFF
NA	TRBD2	TRBV28	TRBJ2-5	TGTGCCAGTAGCGGGAACCAAGAGACCCAGTACTTC	CASSGNQETQYF
NA	NA	TRBV10-3	TRBJ1-2	TGTGCCATCAGTGACAGGCCGAGTTATGGCTACACCTTC	CAISDRPSYGYTF
NA	TRBD1	TRBV7-9	TRBJ2-7	TGTGCCAGCAGCATCGGACAGGGTTCTTTGAGGGAGCAGTACTTC	CASSIGQGSLREQYF
NA	TRBD2	TRBV7-2	TRBJ2-7	TGTGCCAGCAGTAGAAGAGGGACTAGCGGTGCCTACGAGCAGTACTTC	CASSRRGTSGAYEQYF
NA	NA	TRBV30	TRBJ1-5	NA	CAWSVGRGAYHF
NA	NA	TRBV5-1	TRBJ1-2	TGCGCCAGCAGCTTGGACAGTAGGAATGGCTACACCTTC	CASSLDSRNGYTF
NA	TRBD2	TRBV5-1	TRBJ2-7	TGCGCCAGCAGCCTAGCGGGATTCTACGAGCAGTACTTC	CASSLAGFYEQYF
NA	NA	TRBV10-1	TRBJ2-1	TGCGCCAGCAGTTACAGGGGGGGTATAGATGAGCAGTTCTTC	CASSYRGGIDEQFF
few	NA	TRBV9	TRBJ2-1	TGTGCCAGCAGCGTAGGCGGCGGGTCCTACAATGAGCAGTTCTTC	CASSVGGGSYNEQFF
NA	TRBD1	TRBV29-1	TRBJ2-5	TGCAGCGTAGACGGGACAGGGCAAGAGACCCAGTACTTC	CSVDGTGQETQYF
NA	NA	TRBV21-1	TRBJ2-2	TGTGCCAGCAGCCCCCCCGGGGGGGACAACACCGGGGAGCTGTTTTTT	CASSPPGGDNTGELFF
NA	NA	TRBV5-1	TRBJ2-3	TGCGCCAGCAGCTTGGACAGACCTGATACGCAGTATTTT	CASSLDRPDTQYF